This TCR beta chain is from a study of beta chain features in type 1 diabetes. Points from the study as a whole: Cells that show high TCR expression could be over-represented by cDNA sequencing.

With regard to this clone: Its matching antigen is unknown.

Expressed TCRB transcripts were sequenced because the entire RNA isolate underwent reverse transcription. Method: immunoSEQ multiplex PCR; TCRdb's copy keeps in-frame clones and lacks some. This table has hundreds of thousands of clones, over 25% appearing once. Sequencing input: naive CD4+ T cells from blood. The sequence was obtained from a man younger than 30 in good health.

CDR3 amino acids: CASRYSGRSSYNEQFF. The CDR3 DNA sequence: TGTGCCAGCAGATACAGTGGAAGGAGCTCCTACAATGAGCAGTTCTTC. V usage is TRBV25-1 and J usage is TRBJ2-1; D call uncertain. This CDR3 has 16 amino acids. The V gene lost 6 bases and the J gene lost 0 bases, with 15 bases spanning the gap. Germline lookup yields CDR1 MGHDK and CDR2 SYGVNS.